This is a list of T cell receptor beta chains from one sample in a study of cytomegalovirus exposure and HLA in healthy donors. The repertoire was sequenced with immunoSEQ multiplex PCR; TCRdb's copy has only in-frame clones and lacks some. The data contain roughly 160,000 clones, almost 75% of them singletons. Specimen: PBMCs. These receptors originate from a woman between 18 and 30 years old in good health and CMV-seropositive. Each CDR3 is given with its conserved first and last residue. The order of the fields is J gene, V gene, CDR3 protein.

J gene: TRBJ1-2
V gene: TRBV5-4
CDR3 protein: CASSRDRGRGYTF

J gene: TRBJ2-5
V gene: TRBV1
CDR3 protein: CTSSQDPGKNQETQYF

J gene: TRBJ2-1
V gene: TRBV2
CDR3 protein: CASSEWASGGDEQFF

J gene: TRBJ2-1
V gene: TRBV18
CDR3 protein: CASSPSSGGQYNEQFF

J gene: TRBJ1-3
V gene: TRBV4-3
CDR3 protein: CASSQEMALDRPKSGNTIYF

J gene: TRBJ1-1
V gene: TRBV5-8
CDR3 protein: CASSLVLQGLAHTEAFF

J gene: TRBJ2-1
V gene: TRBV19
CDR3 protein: CASSSTRGRWTNEQFF

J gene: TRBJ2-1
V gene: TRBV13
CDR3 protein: CASSAKPSGGNPHNEQFF

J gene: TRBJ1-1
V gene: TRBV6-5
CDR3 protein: CASRSPLQNTEAFF

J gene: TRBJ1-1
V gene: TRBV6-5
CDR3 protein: CASSYLGGTNTEAFF

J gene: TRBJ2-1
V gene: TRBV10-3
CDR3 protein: CAISETGQPPNFEQFF

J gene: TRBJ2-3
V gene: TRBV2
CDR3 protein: CASKDSYSTDTQYF

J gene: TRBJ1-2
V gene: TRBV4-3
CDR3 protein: CASSQETGIGYGYTF

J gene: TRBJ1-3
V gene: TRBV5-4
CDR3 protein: CASSKRDMGNTIYF

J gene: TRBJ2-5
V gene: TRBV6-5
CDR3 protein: CASTNRGGEVHPQYF